This TCR beta chain was sequenced in a study of early T cells in non-severe SARS-CoV-2 infection. TCRdb used MiXCR to reprocess the 5' RACE reads, holding one entry per CDR3 protein. The sample records more than 85,000 distinct CDR3 sequences, 10% to 15% being singletons. In germline, CDR1 is MNHNS, CDR2 SASEGT. This CDR3 region has 15 residues. Trimming took off 7 bases at V and 7 bases at J, with 19 bases between the two ends. The rearrangement joins TRBV6-1 to TRBJ1-4, with D possibly matching TRBD1 (5 bases). Sample: whole blood, taken at baseline. The sequence derives from an adult who was a healthcare worker with PCR-confirmed SARS-CoV-2 infection or an uninfected control (not recorded which). CDR3 sequence: CASTTKGFRGEKLFF. CDR3 DNA: TGTGCCAGCACCACCAAGGGGTTCAGAGGTGAAAAACTGTTTTTT.